This T cell receptor (beta chain) was recorded in a study of cytomegalovirus exposure and HLA in healthy donors. This clone was counted a single time. Its antigen is unknown. Clones were sequenced by immunoSEQ multiplex PCR, and TCRdb holds only the in-frame ones, with some missing. The sample lists 150,000 to 200,000 clones; around 96% were seen once. General observations from the study: The investigators catalogued 150 to 200 TCR beta chains as cytomegalovirus-associated. In vitro experiments confirmed that three CMV-associated chains were specific for CMV antigens.

The receptor was isolated from a woman aged 18-29 years in good health and CMV-seronegative. Sequencing was carried out using PBMCs.

CDR3 nucleotides: TGTGCCAGCAGCCAAGGCATAATCTACAGGGGCTATGGCTACACCTTC. Encoded protein: CASSQGIIYRGYGYTF. This chain links TRBV14 with TRBJ1-2; 7 bases fit TRBD1. V trimming: 1 base; J trimming: 4 bases; junction bases outside the gene matches: 9. In germline, CDR1 is SGHDN, CDR2 FVKESK. The CDR3 extends over 16 amino acids.